This passage covers 15 T cell receptor beta chains from one sample sequenced in a study of chemoradiotherapy in HPV16-positive cancers. Clones were read by immunoSEQ multiplex PCR, and TCRdb kept only the in-frame ones, dropping some. The profile shows approximately 9,000 clones, 60% to 75% of them singletons. The sequencing used tumor tissue, collected from a patient who underwent chemoradiotherapy. The receptors here all came from a human donor with HPV-associated anogenital cancer.

The V and J genes are TRBV5-5 and TRBJ1-6; TRBD1 matches at 7 bases. This CDR3 contains 17 residues. With 3 bases clipped from V and 0 bases from J, the junction kept 6 bases outside the gene matches. CDR1 and CDR2 (germline): SGHKS, YYEKEE (reference sequence). CDR3 region: CASSWGQSSSYNSPLHF. The CDR3 DNA reads TGTGCCAGCAGCTGGGGACAGTCGAGCTCCTATAATTCACCCCTCCACTTT.

V and J are TRBV10-2 and TRBJ1-1; D not certain. V was cut by 8 bases and J by 3 bases, with 4 bases left in between. Germline V lookup: CDR1 WSHSY, CDR2 SAAADI. The CDR3 totals 10 residues. CDR3 residues: CASRYTEAFF. The DNA for the CDR3 is TGCGCCAGCCGGTACACTGAAGCTTTCTTT.

The chain combines TRBV29-1 with TRBJ2-5, with 7 positions matching TRBD2. This CDR3 comprises 15 residues. The V and J ends lost 2 bases and 2 bases, in that order; junction bases with no gene match: 8. CDR1 is SQVTM and CDR2 is ANQGSEA in the germline V gene. CDR3 DNA sequence: TGCAGCGTTGAATTAGCAGCGGGGCGACAAGAGACCCAGTACTTC. Protein product: CSVELAAGRQETQYF.

The rearrangement links TRBV29-1 to TRBJ2-7; TRBD1 is a possible D gene (6 bases). This CDR3 is built from 13 residues. CDR1 and CDR2 from the germline V gene are SQVTM and ANQGSEA. V was trimmed by 4 bases and J by 0 bases, leaving 10 bases between them. The CDR3 here is CSVGRGSSYEQYF. Here the CDR3 DNA reads TGCAGCGTTGGCAGGGGAAGCTCCTACGAGCAGTACTTC.

The rearrangement joins TRBV5-6 to TRBJ2-3; the match to TRBD2 covers 7 bases. Per the germline V gene, CDR1 is SGHDT and CDR2 is YYEEEE. The CDR3 extends over 15 amino acids. Unmatched junction bases numbered 9, after V lost 2 bases and J lost 6 bases. In DNA form, the CDR3 reads TGTGCCAGCAGCTTACCTAGCGGTCTAGGGGATACGCAGTATTTT. It is translated as CASSLPSGLGDTQYF.

This clone was seen a single time. The rearrangement uses TRBV28 and TRBJ2-7; a possible D gene is TRBD1 (6 bases). CDR1 is MDHEN and CDR2 is SYDVKM in the germline V gene. V was trimmed by 1 base and J by 4 bases, leaving 11 bases between them. The CDR3 length is 14 residues. As DNA, the CDR3 is TGTGCCAGCAGTTTATCACAGGGTGGATACGAGCAGTACTTC. Translation gives CASSLSQGGYEQYF.

The chain has TRBV27 and TRBJ1-3; TRBD1 agrees at 7 bases. CDR1 MNHEY and CDR2 SMNVEV come from the germline V gene (reference sequence). This CDR3 has 13 residues. V dropped 4 bases and J dropped 3; count of bases not matched to a gene: 0. The DNA of the CDR3 is TGTGCCAGCAGTTCAGGGGGTGGAAACACCATATATTTT. Translating gives CASSSGGGNTIYF.

This clone was seen more than once but under ten times. The chain links TRBV2 to TRBJ2-3; D not resolved. The germline V and J ends were trimmed by 6 bases and 5 bases, with 3 bases remaining between them. Per germline, CDR1 SNHLY and CDR2 FYNNEI. This CDR3 spans 10 amino acids. Here the CDR3 reads CASSLDTQYF. CDR3 nucleotide sequence: TGTGCCAGCAGCCTAGATACGCAGTATTTT.

The V gene is TRBV6-5, the J gene TRBJ1-5; D uncertain. The CDR3 runs to 15 residues. Germline V gives CDR1 MNHEY, CDR2 SVGAGI. V lost 2 bases and J lost 0, with 8 bases in between. CDR3 coding DNA: TGTGCCAGCAGTTACCTCCGGGGTAGCAATCAGCCCCAGCATTTT. Its protein is CASSYLRGSNQPQHF.

In this sample, this clone turned up a few times. This chain joins TRBV7-9 and TRBJ1-1, with D perhaps TRBD1 (5 bases). Trimming removed 2 bases at V and 0 bases at J, with 10 bases between. CDR1 SEHNR and CDR2 FQNEAQ come from the germline V gene (reference sequence). CDR3 size: 15 residues. CDR3 coding DNA: TGTGCCAGCAGCTTATCTGGGGGGATGAACACTGAAGCTTTCTTT. It is translated as CASSLSGGMNTEAFF.

V gene TRBV30 combines with J gene TRBJ2-5; either TRBD1 or TRBD2 may supply D (6 bases each). The germline gives CDR1 GTSNPN, CDR2 SVGIG (reference sequence). The germline V and J ends were trimmed by 5 bases and 5 bases, with 15 bases remaining between them. This CDR3 spans 13 amino acids. The CDR3 region is CAWGVGGQETQYF. CDR3 coding DNA: TGTGCCTGGGGCGTCGGGGGCCAGGAGACCCAGTACTTC.

This chain joins TRBV7-2 and TRBJ2-1; 9 bases match TRBD2. The CDR3 consists of 18 residues. Germline V CDR1 and CDR2: SGHTA, FQGNSA. J gave up 2 bases and V 5 bases, and 13 bases lay outside the gene matches. The CDR3 loop is CASSPVGLAGRPYNEQFF. The CDR3 bases are TGTGCCAGCAGCCCCGTCGGCCTAGCGGGGAGGCCCTACAATGAGCAGTTCTTC.

V usage is TRBV12-5 and J usage is TRBJ2-5; TRBD1 or TRBD2 may be the D gene (6 bases each). The DNA end lines up better with TRBJ2-7; the J call may be wrong. Per the germline V gene, CDR1 is LGHNT and CDR2 is FRNRAP. This CDR3 is built from 12 residues. The CDR3 DNA follows: TGTGTTAGGGGGGCCTACTCCTACGAGCAGTACTTC. Protein product: CVRGAYSYEQYF.

The CDR3 nucleotides are TGTGCCAGTAGTGACGCTGGACCGGGCCCCTACGAGCAGTACTTC. It codes for CASSDAGPGPYEQYF. The genes are TRBV19 and TRBJ2-7; unclear D gene. CDR3 length equals 15 residues. V lost 5 bases to trimming and J lost 2 bases, with 16 bases between them. CDR1 and CDR2 from the germline V gene are LNHDA and SQIVND (reference sequence).

The sample holds one count of this clone. The chain employs TRBV2 and TRBJ2-1, with 7 positions matching TRBD2. The CDR3 has 15 residues. CDR1 is SNHLY, CDR2 FYNNEI, per germline. The V and J ends lost 4 bases and 0 bases, in that order; junction bases with no gene match: 3. The DNA of the CDR3 is TGTGCCAGCAGTGTGGGGGGGACCTCCTACAATGAGCAGTTCTTC. Amino acid sequence: CASSVGGTSYNEQFF.